Included here is one TCR beta chain sequence, with context. Germline lookup yields CDR1 LGHNA and CDR2 YNFKEQ. This CDR3 has 16 residues. Trimming shortened V by 0 bases and J by 0 bases, and 11 bases separated the two germline ends. This sample is drawn from a study of Ad26.COV2.S vaccination and SARS-CoV-2 variants. The treatment denotes: 15 to 20 received Ad26.COV2.S at low or high dose, single or two shots; 5 received placebo; per-sample allocation not given. Collection of samples fell on day 63 after the first vaccine or placebo injection. The repertoire was sequenced with immunoSEQ multiplex PCR; TCRdb's copy has only in-frame clones and lacks some. The data contain some 420,000 clones, around 87% of them singletons.

This clonotype originated in a person between 18 and 65 years old who received the Ad26.COV2.S COVID-19 vaccine or a placebo. The material sequenced was peripheral blood, taken in a trial of Ad26.COV2.S vaccine versus placebo. The chain has TRBV4-2 and TRBJ1-1; D is perhaps TRBD1 (6 bases). CDR3 bases: TGTGCCAGCAGCCAAGAAGAGGCAGGGGTGAACACTGAAGCTTTCTTT. This sequence encodes CASSQEEAGVNTEAFF.